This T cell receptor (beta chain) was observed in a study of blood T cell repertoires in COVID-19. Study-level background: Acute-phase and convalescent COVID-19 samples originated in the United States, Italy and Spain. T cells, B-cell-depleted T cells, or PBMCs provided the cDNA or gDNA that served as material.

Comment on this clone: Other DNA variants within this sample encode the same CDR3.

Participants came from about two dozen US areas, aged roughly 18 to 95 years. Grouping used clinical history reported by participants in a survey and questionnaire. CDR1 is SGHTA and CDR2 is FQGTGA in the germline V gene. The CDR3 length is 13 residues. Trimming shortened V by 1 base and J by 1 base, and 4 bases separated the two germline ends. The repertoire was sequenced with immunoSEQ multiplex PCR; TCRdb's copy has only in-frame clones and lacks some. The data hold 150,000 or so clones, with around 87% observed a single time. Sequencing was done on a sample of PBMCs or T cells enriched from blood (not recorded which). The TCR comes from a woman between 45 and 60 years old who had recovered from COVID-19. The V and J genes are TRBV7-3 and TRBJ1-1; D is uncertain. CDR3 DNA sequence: TGTGCCAGCAGCTTAAGCGGGAACACTGAAGCTTTCTTT. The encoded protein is CASSLSGNTEAFF. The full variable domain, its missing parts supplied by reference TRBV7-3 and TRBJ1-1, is GAGVSQTPSNKVTEKGKYVELRCDPISGHTALYWYRQSLGQGPEFLIYFQGTGAADDSGLPNDRFFAVRPEGSVSTLKIQRTERGDSAVYLCASSLSGNTEAFFGQGTRLTVV.